Below, 11 T cell receptor beta chains from the same sample are listed, as sequenced in a study of blood T cells in healthy people across ages. For the second PCR, which ran for roughly 7 to 11 cycles, a sample-barcoded 5' primer and a J-beta primer mix were used. TCRdb fed the 5' RACE reads into MiXCR, producing one record per CDR3 protein. Here the sample spans around 780,000 distinct CDR3 sequences, about 61% being singletons. The sequenced material came from blood. All receptors derive from a man aged 35-49 years in good health.

The chain has TRBV11-3 and TRBJ2-4, with D hard to call. Near its end, the DNA agrees better with TRBJ2-7, so the J call may be wrong. CDR3 length: 12 amino acids. In germline, CDR1 is SGHNT, CDR2 YENEEA. CDR3 bases: TGTGCCAGCAGCTTTGGGGATCTCGAGCAGTACTTC. Translation: CASSFGDLEQYF.

This clonotype was seen a handful of times. V and J are TRBV2 and TRBJ1-1, with 9 nucleotides matching TRBD1. CDR3 length: 15 residues. Germline V CDR1 and CDR2: SNHLY, FYNNEI. V dropped 4 bases and J dropped 4; count of bases not matched to a gene: 7. The CDR3 nucleotides read TGTGCCAGCAGTGCGGACAGGGGCCATGGCACTGAAGCTTTCTTT. Protein: CASSADRGHGTEAFF.

The chain joins TRBV20-1 to TRBJ2-7; D tentatively reads TRBD1 or TRBD2 (6 bases each). The CDR3 is 13 amino acids. V lost 6 bases and J lost 7, with 19 bases in between. The germline CDR1 and CDR2 sequences are DFQATT and SNEGSKA (reference sequence). DNA for the CDR3: TGCAGTGCAATAAACCTGGGGGGCGATGAGCAGTACTTC. It encodes CSAINLGGDEQYF.

This clonotype has only one observation. This chain links TRBV7-2 with TRBJ2-6; D might be TRBD1 (5 bases). Germline lookup yields CDR1 SGHTA and CDR2 FQGNSA. CDR3 size: 14 residues. Trimming cost V 9 bases and J 0 bases, with 9 bases left between them. The CDR3 DNA is TGTGCCAGGACGACAGCCTCTGGGGCCAACGTCCTGACTTTC. As protein: CARTTASGANVLTF.

The V and J genes are TRBV10-3 and TRBJ1-4; D remains ambiguous. Germline CDR1 reads ENHRY; CDR2 reads SYGVKD. The CDR3 totals 12 residues. V shed 3 bases and J shed 1 base, with 0 bases lying between them. This chain's CDR3 is CAISETNEKLFF. CDR3 DNA sequence: TGTGCCATCAGTGAAACTAATGAAAAACTGTTTTTT.

V is TRBV4-1 and J is TRBJ2-1; 11 bases agree with TRBD2. This CDR3 spans 17 amino acids. Germline V CDR1 and CDR2: MGHRA, YSYEKL. The J segment lost 8 bases and the V segment lost 3 bases, leaving 12 bases of the junction unmatched. The CDR3 region has the DNA TGCGCCAGCAGCCAGGGCCCTCTAGCGGGGGGCCGTGATGAGCAGTTCTTC. Translation gives CASSQGPLAGGRDEQFF.

CDR3 DNA sequence: TGCGCCAGCAGCCAAGCTACGGGACAGGTGGTCGGGTACAATGAGCAGTTCTTC. It codes for CASSQATGQVVGYNEQFF. V gene TRBV4-3 combines with J gene TRBJ2-1; 8 bases align to TRBD1. Looked up from germline, CDR1 is LGHNA and CDR2 is YSLEER. This CDR3 has 18 residues. The ends lost 1 base at V and 4 bases at J; junction bases unmatched: 12.

This clonotype was counted ten times or more. The J gene is TRBJ2-3, the V gene TRBV29-1, with 10 bases fitting TRBD1. The V and J ends lost 8 bases and 5 bases, in that order; junction bases with no gene match: 10. This CDR3 has 14 amino acids. Germline CDR1 reads SQVTM; CDR2 reads ANQGSEA. DNA of the CDR3: TGCAGCCTCTACCTGGACAGGGGGGGAGATACGCAGTATTTT. Its translation is CSLYLDRGGDTQYF.

The chain joins TRBV11-2 to TRBJ2-4, with D possibly matching TRBD1 (7 bases). The DNA end favors TRBJ2-5, so the J call may be wrong. This CDR3 spans 15 amino acids. Germline V gives CDR1 SGHAT, CDR2 FQNNGV. This CDR3 is CASRRRGQHQETQYF. DNA of the CDR3: TGTGCCAGCAGACGGAGGGGACAGCACCAAGAGACCCAGTACTTC.

This chain's CDR3 is CSAGGLDNEQFF. DNA for the CDR3: TGCAGCGCCGGGGGCCTTGACAATGAGCAGTTCTTC. This sequence joins TRBV29-1 and TRBJ2-1; the D gene could be TRBD1 or TRBD2 (6 bases each). Trimming left V 7 bases short and J 5 bases short, with 12 bases between. The CDR3 runs to 12 residues. CDR1 and CDR2 from the germline V gene are SQVTM and ANQGSEA.

The V and J genes are TRBV28 and TRBJ1-5; 7 positions agree with TRBD1. The CDR3 runs 15 residues. In germline, CDR1 is MDHEN, CDR2 SYDVKM. V gave up 3 bases and J gave up 4 bases; unmatched junction bases: 6. This CDR3 is CASSFEGGLNQPQHF. The CDR3 DNA reads TGTGCCAGCAGTTTCGAAGGGGGCCTGAATCAGCCCCAGCATTTT.